A single sample is the source of the 24 T cell receptor beta chains below, sequenced in a study of cytomegalovirus exposure and HLA in healthy donors. The study ran its PCR with 60 Vbeta and 13 Jbeta primers. Data came from immunoSEQ multiplex PCR; TCRdb stores just in-frame clones and leaves some out. The data hold 150,000 to 200,000 clones, with 80% observed a single time. The source material was PBMCs. The receptors stem from a boy between 10 and 17 years old in good health and CMV-seronegative.

This rearrangement joins TRBV10-3 to TRBJ2-5; 11 bases agree with TRBD1. Germline V CDR1 and CDR2: ENHRY, SYGVKD. This CDR3 is 17 amino acids long. The J segment lost 4 bases and the V segment lost 10 bases, leaving 17 bases of the junction unmatched. The CDR3 nucleotides read TGTGCCACACTAACCGGGACAGGGGGGGGTCCGCGAGAGACCCAGTACTTC. Residues: CATLTGTGGGPRETQYF.

The J gene is TRBJ1-5, the V gene TRBV7-9, with TRBD1 identical over 7 bases. CDR1 is SEHNR, CDR2 FQNEAQ, per germline (reference sequence). Trimming took 4 bases from V and 0 from J; bases not matched to a gene: 0. The CDR3 loop spans 14 amino acids. The CDR3 bases are TGTGCCAGCAGCTCAGGGGGTAGCAATCAGCCCCAGCATTTT. This codes for CASSSGGSNQPQHF.

The chain links TRBV10-3 to TRBJ2-5; D is unclear. The CDR3 runs 15 residues. Germline-derived CDR1 and CDR2 are ENHRY and SYGVKD. V lost 2 bases, J lost 2 bases, and 12 bases lay in between. The CDR3 region is CAISEAESLQETQYF. CDR3 sequence (DNA): TGTGCCATCAGTGAGGCGGAAAGCTTACAAGAGACCCAGTACTTC.

The table lists this clone with a count of one. The chain is built from TRBV27 and TRBJ1-2; D gene ambiguous. Germline-derived CDR1 and CDR2 are MNHEY and SMNVEV (reference sequence). The ends were cut back, 0 bases at V and 4 bases at J, with 12 bases in the middle. The CDR3 has 15 amino acids. The CDR3 region has the DNA TGTGCCAGCAGTTTATCGGTTGTCTCGGGCTATGGCTACACCTTC. Translating gives CASSLSVVSGYGYTF.

This chain uses TRBV5-1 with TRBJ1-4; 9 nucleotides agree with TRBD1. The ends lost 5 bases at V and 8 bases at J; junction bases unmatched: 13. The germline V gene encodes CDR1 SGHRS and CDR2 YFSETQ. This CDR3 region has 16 residues. CDR3 sequence (DNA): TGCGCCAGCAGTACCCTACCGACAGGGGGTGGCGAAAAACTGTTTTTT. As protein: CASSTLPTGGGEKLFF.

V is TRBV19 and J is TRBJ2-5; 11 bases are a match to TRBD2. Trimming at V came to 3 bases and at J to 4 bases, leaving 10 bases not matched to a gene. This CDR3 has 17 residues. The germline V gene has CDR1 LNHDA and CDR2 SQIVND (reference sequence). CDR3 coding DNA: TGTGCCAGTAGTATGAGACTAGCGGGATTTTCTGGAGAGACCCAGTACTTC. Amino acids: CASSMRLAGFSGETQYF.

The genes are TRBV12-5 and TRBJ2-1, with 9 bases matching TRBD1. Per germline, CDR1 LGHNT and CDR2 FRNRAP. V lost 0 bases and J lost 6; bases outside the gene matches: 9. This CDR3 is 17 amino acids long. The CDR3 loop is CASGLVLSGTGPNEQFF. The CDR3 DNA reads as TGTGCTAGTGGTTTGGTACTCTCCGGGACAGGGCCCAATGAGCAGTTCTTC.

V usage is TRBV18 and J usage is TRBJ1-1; tentatively, D is TRBD1 (5 bases). CDR3 length: 12 residues. V gave up 3 bases and J gave up 5 bases, with 7 bases separating them. Germline V gene data show CDR1 as KGHSH and CDR2 as LQKENI. The DNA for the CDR3 is TGTGCCAGCTCACCCGGGACTACTGAAGCTTTCTTT. This sequence encodes CASSPGTTEAFF.

V gene TRBV21-1 combines with J gene TRBJ2-1; TRBD2 reflects the table's D call only, with no check against the DNA. TRBV21-1 is a pseudogene locus. The CDR3 runs 15 residues. DNA for the CDR3: TGTGCCAGCAGCGCCCACTCGCTAGTTCGGAATGAGCAGTTCTTC. Its translation: CASSAHSLVRNEQFF.

This chain connects TRBV4-1 to TRBJ2-5; D not certain. TRBJ2-7 explains the end of the DNA better; the J call may be wrong. The CDR3 is 14 residues long. Germline CDR1 MGHRA, CDR2 YSYEKL. CDR3 coding DNA: TGCGCCAGCAGCCAATTAGACGGAGACTACGAGCAGTACTTC. Its translation: CASSQLDGDYEQYF.

The CDR3 coding sequence is TGTGCCAGCAGCTCAGGGGAGGGAAATCAGCCCCAGCATTTT. Amino acid sequence: CASSSGEGNQPQHF. This chain connects TRBV7-9 to TRBJ1-5; possibly TRBD1 for D (6 bases). CDR1 and CDR2 (germline): SEHNR, FQNEAQ (reference sequence). CDR3 length equals 14 residues. Trimming removed 4 bases at V and 4 bases at J, with 11 bases between. The complete variable domain, with remaining parts taken from reference TRBV7-9 and TRBJ1-5, reads DTGVSQNPRHKITKRGQNVTFRCDPISEHNRLYWYRQTLGQGPEFLTYFQNEAQLEKSRLLSDRFSAERPKGSFSTLEIQRTEQGDSAMYLCASSSGEGNQPQHFGDGTRLSIL.

This chain uses TRBV4-1 with TRBJ1-2; a possible D gene is TRBD1 (6 bases). V gave up 1 base and J gave up 0 bases, with 9 bases separating them. This CDR3 has 15 amino acids. From germline, CDR1 is MGHRA and CDR2 YSYEKL. CDR3 sequence reads: CASSQGTEPNYGYTF. Written as DNA, the CDR3 is TGCGCCAGCAGCCAAGGGACAGAACCTAACTATGGCTACACCTTC.

The V gene is TRBV9, the J gene TRBJ1-1, with D hard to call. Germline V gives CDR1 SGDLS, CDR2 YYNGEE. The CDR3 consists of 13 residues. V was shortened by 1 base and J by 1 base, with 5 bases between the two germline ends. CDR3 DNA: TGTGCCAGCAGCGTAACACAGAACACTGAAGCTTTCTTT. This translates into CASSVTQNTEAFF.

The chain has TRBV5-6 and TRBJ1-2; TRBD1 matches at 9 bases. The CDR3 spans 15 residues. The germline gives CDR1 SGHDT, CDR2 YYEEEE. V shed 4 bases and J 4 bases; nucleotides not matched to a gene: 8. CDR3 sequence (DNA): TGTGCCAGCAGCCCCGGGACAGGGAGGGGCTATGGCTACACCTTC. It specifies CASSPGTGRGYGYTF.

This chain connects TRBV30 to TRBJ1-1; 9 nucleotides agree with TRBD1. Germline V CDR1 and CDR2: GTSNPN, SVGIG (reference sequence). The CDR3 runs 13 residues. The trim removed 0 bases at V and 12 bases at J, leaving 8 bases unmatched. The CDR3 sequence: CAWSVTPGQGTFF. CDR3 sequence (DNA): TGTGCCTGGAGTGTCACCCCGGGACAGGGAACTTTCTTT.

This clone was picked up one time. The chain couples TRBV7-8 to TRBJ2-3; possibly TRBD1 for D (6 bases). The ends were cut back, 3 bases at V and 2 bases at J, with 9 bases in the middle. This CDR3 comprises 14 residues. CDR1 and CDR2 from the germline V gene are SGHVS and FQNEAQ. The CDR3 protein is CASSFGQTTDTQYF. CDR3 bases: TGTGCCAGCAGCTTTGGACAGACCACAGATACGCAGTATTTT.

The chain recombines TRBV6-5 with TRBJ1-3; 10 nucleotides align to TRBD1. V lost 6 bases to trimming and J lost 8 bases; unmatched junction nucleotides: 4. The V gene's germline CDR1 is MNHEY and CDR2 SVGAGI. There are 13 residues in the CDR3. The CDR3 spells CASRRQGADTIYF. DNA of the CDR3: TGTGCCAGCAGACGACAGGGGGCAGACACCATATATTTT.

The gene calls are TRBV5-4 and TRBJ2-5; TRBD1 matches at 9 bases. Per germline, CDR1 SGHNT and CDR2 YYREEE (reference sequence). Germline trimming cut 4 bases from V and 3 bases from J; bases unmatched to any gene: 1. The CDR3 runs 13 residues. Here the CDR3 reads CASSDRGKETQYF. The CDR3 DNA follows: TGTGCCAGCAGCGACAGGGGGAAAGAGACCCAGTACTTC.

This clone showed up just a few times. The V call is TRBV7-9, the J call TRBJ2-7; 8 nucleotides agree with TRBD1. The trim removed 6 bases at V and 5 bases at J, leaving 18 bases unmatched. The germline gives CDR1 SEHNR, CDR2 FQNEAQ (reference sequence). This CDR3 contains 17 residues. For the CDR3, the DNA is TGTGCCAGCAGTACTACACTCCCGACAGGGGCCCCCCACGAGCAGTACTTC. Its protein product is CASSTTLPTGAPHEQYF.

This clone was recorded only once. This chain connects TRBV18 to TRBJ2-1; 9 nucleotides line up with TRBD2. The V gene end was trimmed by 6 bases and the J gene end by 6 bases; junction bases not matched to a gene: 3. From germline, CDR1 is KGHSH and CDR2 LQKENI. The CDR3 runs to 13 residues. As DNA, the CDR3 is TGTGCCAGCTCCCTGACTAGCGGCAATGAGCAGTTCTTC. Its translation is CASSLTSGNEQFF.

The chain has TRBV7-3 and TRBJ2-6; the match to TRBD1 covers 9 bases. The CDR3 has 15 amino acids. In germline, CDR1 is SGHTA, CDR2 FQGTGA. The V and J ends lost 5 bases and 9 bases, in that order; junction bases with no gene match: 8. CDR3 coding DNA: TGTGCCAGCAGCCCCGGACAGGGGATGGTCAACGTCCTGACTTTC. It encodes CASSPGQGMVNVLTF.

This clone was detected a few times. V usage is TRBV19 and J usage is TRBJ2-5; 11 nucleotides line up with TRBD2. The CDR3 runs to 15 residues. V was clipped by 5 bases and J by 5 bases; unmatched bases: 7. The germline V gene has CDR1 LNHDA and CDR2 SQIVND (reference sequence). Here the CDR3 DNA reads TGTGCCAGTAGTGTACTAGCGGGAGTTCAGGAGACCCAGTACTTC. This sequence encodes CASSVLAGVQETQYF.

This clone has a single count. The gene calls are TRBV2 and TRBJ2-7; D ambiguous. V lost 4 bases to trimming and J lost 3 bases, with 7 bases between them. Germline assignment: CDR1 SNHLY and CDR2 FYNNEI. The CDR3 contains 12 residues. The CDR3 reads CASSVGFYEQYF. The DNA for the CDR3 is TGTGCCAGCAGTGTGGGCTTCTACGAGCAGTACTTC.

This clone showed up just once. The chain couples TRBV7-8 to TRBJ2-2, with D possibly being TRBD2 (6 bases). V gave up 1 base and J gave up 4 bases, with 10 bases separating them. The CDR3 consists of 15 residues. Germline values: CDR1 SGHVS, CDR2 FQNEAQ. CDR3 sequence: CASSLVLGGTGELFF. In DNA form, the CDR3 reads TGTGCCAGCAGCTTAGTTCTGGGGGGCACCGGGGAGCTGTTTTTT.